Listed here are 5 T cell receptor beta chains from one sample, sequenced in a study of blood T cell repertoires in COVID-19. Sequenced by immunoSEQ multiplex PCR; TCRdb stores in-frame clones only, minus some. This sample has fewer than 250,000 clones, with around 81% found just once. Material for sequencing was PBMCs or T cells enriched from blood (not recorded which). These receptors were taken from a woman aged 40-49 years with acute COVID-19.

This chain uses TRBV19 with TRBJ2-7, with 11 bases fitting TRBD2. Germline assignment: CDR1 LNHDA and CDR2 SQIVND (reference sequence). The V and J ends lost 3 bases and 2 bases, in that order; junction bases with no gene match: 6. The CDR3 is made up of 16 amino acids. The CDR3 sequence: CASSILTSGAAYEQYF. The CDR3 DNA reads TGTGCCAGTAGTATCCTGACTAGCGGGGCCGCCTACGAGCAGTACTTC.

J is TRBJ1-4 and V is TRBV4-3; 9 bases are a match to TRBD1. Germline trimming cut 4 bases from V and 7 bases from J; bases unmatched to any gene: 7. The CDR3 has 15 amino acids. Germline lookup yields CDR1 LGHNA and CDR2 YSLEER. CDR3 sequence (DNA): TGCGCCAGCAGCCCCCGACAGGGGGGAGGTGAAAAACTGTTTTTT. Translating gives CASSPRQGGGEKLFF.

The CDR3 DNA reads as TGTGCCAGCAGCCCCATTGTCCGGGGGGATGGAGCTTTCTTT. Its translation is CASSPIVRGDGAFF. The V gene is TRBV9, the J gene TRBJ1-1; TRBD1 is a possible D gene (5 bases). Trimming shortened V by 4 bases and J by 10 bases, and 20 bases separated the two germline ends. CDR3 length: 14 residues. In germline, CDR1 is SGDLS, CDR2 YYNGEE.

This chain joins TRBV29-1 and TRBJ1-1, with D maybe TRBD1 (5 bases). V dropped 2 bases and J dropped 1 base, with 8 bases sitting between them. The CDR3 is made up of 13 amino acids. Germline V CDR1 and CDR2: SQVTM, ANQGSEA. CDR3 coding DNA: TGCAGCGTTGAAAGGACACAGAACACTGAAGCTTTCTTT. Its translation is CSVERTQNTEAFF.

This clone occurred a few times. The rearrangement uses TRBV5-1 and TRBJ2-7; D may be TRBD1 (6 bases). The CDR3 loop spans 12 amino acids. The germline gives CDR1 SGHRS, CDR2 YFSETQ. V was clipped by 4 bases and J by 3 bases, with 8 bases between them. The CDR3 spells CASSAQGYEQYF. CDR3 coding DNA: TGCGCCAGCAGCGCACAGGGCTACGAGCAGTACTTC.